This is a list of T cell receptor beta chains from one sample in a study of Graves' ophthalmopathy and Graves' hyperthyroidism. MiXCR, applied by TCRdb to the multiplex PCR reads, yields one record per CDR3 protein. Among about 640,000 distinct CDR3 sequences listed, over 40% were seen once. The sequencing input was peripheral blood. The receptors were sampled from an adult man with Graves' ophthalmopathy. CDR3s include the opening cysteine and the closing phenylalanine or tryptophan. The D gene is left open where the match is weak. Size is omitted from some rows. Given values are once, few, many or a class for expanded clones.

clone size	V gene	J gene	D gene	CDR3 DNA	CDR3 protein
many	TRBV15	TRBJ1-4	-	TGTGCCACCAGCAGGGAAACCAGGGGCCCGGGAACTAATGAAAAACTGTTTTTT	CATSRETRGPGTNEKLFF
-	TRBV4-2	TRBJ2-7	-	TGTGCCAGCAGCCAAGAGGCAGGGGACATAACCCCCACAACCTACGAGCAGTACTTC	CASSQEAGDITPTTYEQYF
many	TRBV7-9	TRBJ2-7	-	TGTGCCAGCAGTCAGTTTGGGGGTACCGAGCAGTACTTC	CASSQFGGTEQYF
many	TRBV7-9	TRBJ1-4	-	TGTGCCAGCAGCTTCGGAGCTGACGAAAAACTGTTTTTT	CASSFGADEKLFF
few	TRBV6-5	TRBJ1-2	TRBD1	TGTGCCAGCAGTTACCTCGACAGGGACGGCTACACCTTC	CASSYLDRDGYTF
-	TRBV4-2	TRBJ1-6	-	TGTGCCAGCAGCCAAGCACAGGGTATCTATAATTCACCCCTCCACTTT	CASSQAQGIYNSPLHF
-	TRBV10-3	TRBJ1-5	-	TGTGCCGTTAGTGAAGGAGGGGGAAACCAGCCCCAGCATTTT	CAVSEGGGNQPQHF
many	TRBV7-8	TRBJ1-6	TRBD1	TGTGCCAGCAGCTTAGCGCACAGGGGAGGTTCACCCCTCCACTTT	CASSLAHRGGSPLHF
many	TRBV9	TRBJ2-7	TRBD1	TGTGCCAGCAGCGCGACAGGGGATTCGTCCTACGAGCAGTACTTC	CASSATGDSSYEQYF
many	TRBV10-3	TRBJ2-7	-	TGTGCCATTACCCCTGACTCGGAGAGGGAGCAGTACTTC	CAITPDSEREQYF
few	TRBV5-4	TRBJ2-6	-	TGTGCCAGCAGCCCCCCCCGTGACGGTAGCTCTGGGGCCAACGTCCTGACTTTC	CASSPPRDGSSGANVLTF
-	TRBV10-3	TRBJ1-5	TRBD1	TGTGCCGTGGGACAGGGGGCCGGTCAGCCCCAGCATTTT	CAVGQGAGQPQHF
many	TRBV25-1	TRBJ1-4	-	TGTGCCAGCAGTGAACTCAGGGATGAAAAACTGTTTTTT	CASSELRDEKLFF
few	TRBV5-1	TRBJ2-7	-	TGCGCCAGCAGGTACTTACAGGGAAGGGAGCAGTACTTC	CASRYLQGREQYF
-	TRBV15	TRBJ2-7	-	TGTGCCACCAGCAGCTCTTCAGGGTCCTACGAGCAGTACTTC	CATSSSSGSYEQYF
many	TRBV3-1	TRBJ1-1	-	TGTGCCAGCAGCCAAGCCCCGCACACTGAAGCTTTCTTT	CASSQAPHTEAFF
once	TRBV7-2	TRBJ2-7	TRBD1	TGTGCCAGCGCCCCTCAGGGACAGCCCTACGAGCAGTACTTC	CASAPQGQPYEQYF
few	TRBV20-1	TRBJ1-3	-	TGCAGTGCTAAGGAATTACATCCGAGTAACACCATATATTTT	CSAKELHPSNTIYF
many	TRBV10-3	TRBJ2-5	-	TGTGCCATAGGGGCGGGGACGCAAGAGACCCAGTACTTC	CAIGAGTQETQYF
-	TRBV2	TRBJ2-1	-	TGTGCCAGCAGTGGAAGGGTTAATGAGCAGTTCTTC	CASSGRVNEQFF
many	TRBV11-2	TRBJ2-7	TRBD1	TGTGCCAGCATGAGGACAGGGAAGCCCTACGAGCAGTACTTC	CASMRTGKPYEQYF
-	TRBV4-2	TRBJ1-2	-	TGTGCCAGCAGCCAAGATCGGCGGGGGAACTATGGCTACACCTTC	CASSQDRRGNYGYTF
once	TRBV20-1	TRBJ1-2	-	TGCAGTGCTAGAGCCACAGGGATTGATGGCTACACCTTC	CSARATGIDGYTF
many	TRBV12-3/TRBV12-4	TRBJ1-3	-	TGTGCCAGCGGATCACAGGGAAACACCATATATTTT	CASGSQGNTIYF
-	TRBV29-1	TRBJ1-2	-	TGCAGCGTTGGCGGTTTTAGTGAGAGGCATGGCTACACCTTC	CSVGGFSERHGYTF
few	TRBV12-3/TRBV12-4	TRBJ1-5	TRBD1	TGTGCCAGCAGGGGGACAGAGGTCAATCAGCCCCAGCATTTT	CASRGTEVNQPQHF
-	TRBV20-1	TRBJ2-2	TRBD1	TGCAGTGCTAGTCCCACCTGGACAGGGACGTTCGGGGTGCTGTTTTTT	CSASPTWTGTFGVLFF
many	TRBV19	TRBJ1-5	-	TGTGCCAGTAATAGGGAAGATACTCAGCCCCAGCATTTT	CASNREDTQPQHF
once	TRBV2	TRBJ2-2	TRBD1	TGTGCCAGCAAGACAGGGCATATCGGGGAGCTGTTTTTT	CASKTGHIGELFF
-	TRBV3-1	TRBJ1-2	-	TGTGCCAGCAGCCAAGCTTGGGGTGAGGGCTATGGCTACACCTTC	CASSQAWGEGYGYTF
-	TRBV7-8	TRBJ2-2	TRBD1	TGCGCCAGCAGCCCCCTAGGACAGGGGGCCGGCGGGGAGCTGTTTTTT	CASSPLGQGAGGELFF
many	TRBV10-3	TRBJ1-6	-	TGTGCCAGCAGCCCGGGACCGATTAATTCACCCCTCCACTTT	CASSPGPINSPLHF
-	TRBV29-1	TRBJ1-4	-	TGCAGCGTGGCACAGGGTCGGGGCTATGGCGGAAAACTGTTTTTT	CSVAQGRGYGGKLFF
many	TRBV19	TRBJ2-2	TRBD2	TGTGCCAGTAAAGGAGTAGCGGGAACTTCCGGGGAGCTGTTTTTT	CASKGVAGTSGELFF
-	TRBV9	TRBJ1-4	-	TGTGCCAGCAGCGTTGACCTCGGCATCTCTAATGAAAAACTGTTTTTT	CASSVDLGISNEKLFF
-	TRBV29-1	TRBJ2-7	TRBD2	TGCAGCGTTGAAGCTAGCGGGAGGGCCTACGAGCAGTACTTC	CSVEASGRAYEQYF
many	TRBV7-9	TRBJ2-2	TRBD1	TGTGCCAGCAGCCCCGGGACAGGGAGAACCGGGGAGCTGTTTTTT	CASSPGTGRTGELFF
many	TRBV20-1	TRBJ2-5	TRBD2	TGCAGTGCTACGACTAGCGATAAGACCCAGTACTTC	CSATTSDKTQYF
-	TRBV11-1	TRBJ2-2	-	TGTGCCAGCAGCCGACGCAGGGATGACACCGGGGAGCTGTTTTTT	CASSRRRDDTGELFF
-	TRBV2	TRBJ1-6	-	TGTGCCAGCAGTGAAGTAGGAAGAGGGCCCCTCCACTTT	CASSEVGRGPLHF
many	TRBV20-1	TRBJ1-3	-	TGCAGTGCTAGAGATGATCGGGGGGTTACCTCTGGAAACACCATATATTTT	CSARDDRGVTSGNTIYF
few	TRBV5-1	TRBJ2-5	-	TGCGCCAGCAGCTTGCAGGGGAGGCAGACCCAGTACTTC	CASSLQGRQTQYF
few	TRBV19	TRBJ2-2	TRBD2	TGTGCCAGTAGTACCTCTAGCGGGGGTACCGGGGAGCTGTTTTTT	CASSTSSGGTGELFF
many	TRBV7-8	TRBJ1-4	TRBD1	TGTGCCAGCAGCTCTTCCGGACAGGGCACTAATGAAAAACTGTTTTTT	CASSSSGQGTNEKLFF
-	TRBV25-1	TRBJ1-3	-	TGTGCCAGCAGTGAATTGCAGGGGATAGCTGGAAACACCATATATTTT	CASSELQGIAGNTIYF
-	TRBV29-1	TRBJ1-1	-	TGCAGCGTTGAAGATATCCGTGGAATGGCGAACACTGAAGCTTTCTTT	CSVEDIRGMANTEAFF
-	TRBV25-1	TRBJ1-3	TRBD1	TGTGCCAGCAGCAAGGGACAGCTCACCTCTGGAAACACCATATATTTT	CASSKGQLTSGNTIYF
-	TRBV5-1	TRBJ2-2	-	TGCGCCAGCAGCTTGTCGGATCTCGGCATCGGGGAGCTGTTTTTT	CASSLSDLGIGELFF